The present TCR beta chain was sequenced within a study of T cell repertoires in cytomegalovirus infection. Remarks on this clonotype: What it binds is unknown.

Germline CDR1 is SGHTA and CDR2 is FQGNSA. Unmatched junction bases numbered 7, after V lost 5 bases and J lost 10 bases. CDR3 length: 12 residues. TCRdb re-derived calls from the reads in MiXCR, one entry per CDR3 protein. The data contain some 800,000 distinct CDR3 sequences, around a third of them singletons. This chain uses TRBV7-2 with TRBJ1-1, with 7 bases matching TRBD1. The specimen was cultured CD8+ T cells from PBMCs, collected from culture after CMV antigen stimulation. This clonotype originated in a human donor in good health (CMV status not recorded). Some clones in this sample may be carry-over from other donors' samples. In DNA, the CDR3 is TGTGCCAGCAGCCCAGGGGGGGATGCAGCTTTCTTT. Its protein product is CASSPGGDAAFF.